One and the same sample provided the 32 T cell receptor beta chains below, sequenced in a study of shared clonotypes between healthy human individuals. Assay used: immunoSEQ multiplex PCR; TCRdb lists only in-frame clones, some missing. The top ten clones hold roughly 0.34% of a sample with over 2 million clones, roughly 92% of them seen once. Sequencing used naive CD4+ T cells from PBMCs. The subset is: CD45RA+ positively selected. The source is a man in his late teens or twenties in good health. Some clones in this sample may be carry-over from other donors' samples.

This clone appeared a single time. The J gene is TRBJ1-1, the V gene TRBV18; D is perhaps TRBD1 (6 bases). The CDR3 length is 17 residues. Germline CDR1 KGHSH, CDR2 LQKENI. V lost 4 bases and J 3 bases, leaving 21 bases between the germline ends. The CDR3 coding sequence is TGTGCCAGCTCACAAGACAGGCACCGGATAGGGGACACTGAAGCTTTCTTT. As protein: CASSQDRHRIGDTEAFF.

The count of this clone is one. The chain uses TRBV13 and TRBJ2-5; 11 positions agree with TRBD1. The CDR3 extends over 19 amino acids. The V gene end was trimmed by 5 bases and the J gene end by 5 bases; junction bases not matched to a gene: 19. The germline CDR1 and CDR2 sequences are PRHDT and FYEKMQ (reference sequence). The DNA for the CDR3 is TGTGCCAGCAGCGGGACAGGGGGTTACCCGGGGGGTCCGGAGGAGACCCAGTACTTC. Translated: CASSGTGGYPGGPEETQYF.

V gene TRBV9 combines with J gene TRBJ2-5; either TRBD1 or TRBD2 may supply D (5 bases each). This CDR3 spans 15 amino acids. Germline-derived CDR1 and CDR2 are SGDLS and YYNGEE. V lost 0 bases and J 1 base, leaving 10 bases between the germline ends. The CDR3 nucleotides read TGTGCCAGCAGCGTAGGGGGGTTGACCCAAGAGACCCAGTACTTC. It codes for CASSVGGLTQETQYF.

This clone has just one count. This rearrangement joins TRBV7-2 to TRBJ2-5; 7 bases map to TRBD2. This CDR3 region has 16 residues. After removal of 1 base from V and 2 bases from J, the junction contained 7 bases not matched to a gene. Germline CDR1 and CDR2: SGHTA and FQGNSA. For the CDR3, the DNA is TGTGCCAGCAGCTTAGGGAGCCGGGGAGGGCAAGAGACCCAGTACTTC. As protein: CASSLGSRGGQETQYF.

This clone was seen once. V is TRBV4-1 and J is TRBJ2-7; TRBD1 aligns across 9 bases. The CDR3 covers 15 residues. The V and J ends lost 5 bases and 5 bases, in that order; junction bases with no gene match: 10. Germline CDR1 is MGHRA and CDR2 is YSYEKL. CDR3 sequence: CASSRGDRVADEQYF. CDR3 in DNA: TGCGCCAGCAGCAGAGGGGACAGGGTTGCGGACGAGCAGTACTTC.

The genes are TRBV28 and TRBJ2-7, with a possible D match to TRBD2 (5 bases). Trimming removed 5 bases at V and 2 bases at J, with 13 bases between. The CDR3 contains 14 residues. Germline V gene lookup returns CDR1 MDHEN and CDR2 SYDVKM. The CDR3 bases are TGTGCCAGCAGTCCCTTGCGGGTTCCCTACGAGCAGTACTTC. Translated: CASSPLRVPYEQYF.

This clone was recorded a few times. The gene calls are TRBV28 and TRBJ1-3; the match to TRBD1 covers 7 bases. The CDR3 is 15 residues long. Losses at the gene ends were 11 bases for V and 2 bases for J; bases not matched to a gene: 12. The germline V gene has CDR1 MDHEN and CDR2 SYDVKM. CDR3: CAGQRQGDPGNTIYF. The CDR3 nucleotides read TGTGCCGGACAGCGGCAGGGGGACCCTGGAAACACCATATATTTT.

The chain employs TRBV4-3 and TRBJ1-1, with D hard to call. The length of the CDR3 is 11 residues. Germline CDR1 LGHNA, CDR2 YSLEER. V shed 1 base and J shed 6 bases, with 3 bases lying between them. In DNA form, the CDR3 reads TGCGCCAGCAGCCAAGGACCTGAAGCTTTCTTT. This sequence encodes CASSQGPEAFF.

The gene calls are TRBV5-1 and TRBJ2-7, with a tentative D call TRBD1 (6 bases). Trimming shortened V by 0 bases and J by 7 bases, and 17 bases separated the two germline ends. The germline gives CDR1 SGHRS, CDR2 YFSETQ. CDR3 length: 15 residues. CDR3 region: CASSLEGTRLEEQYF. The CDR3 bases are TGCGCCAGCAGCTTGGAGGGGACACGGCTGGAAGAGCAGTACTTC.

The chain links TRBV28 to TRBJ1-5; TRBD1 agrees at 8 bases. Germline trimming cut 8 bases from V and 4 bases from J; bases unmatched to any gene: 10. Germline CDR1 reads MDHEN; CDR2 reads SYDVKM. The CDR3 consists of 15 residues. The CDR3 sequence is CASGWVRGLNQPQHF. CDR3 bases: TGTGCCAGCGGATGGGTCAGGGGGCTTAATCAGCCCCAGCATTTT.

The chain couples TRBV11-2 to TRBJ2-7; TRBD1 agrees at 8 bases. This CDR3 contains 17 residues. Trimming cost V 0 bases and J 4 bases; bases outside gene matches: 11. Germline V gene data show CDR1 as SGHAT and CDR2 as FQNNGV. Here the CDR3 DNA reads TGTGCCAGCAGCTTAGACAGGGGGCGAGCTAGTTGGTACGAGCAGTACTTC. It yields the protein CASSLDRGRASWYEQYF.

This clone was detected only once. The rearrangement joins TRBV7-8 to TRBJ1-3, with D possibly matching TRBD1 (5 bases). CDR3 length: 17 residues. The V gene lost 3 bases and the J gene lost 0 bases, with 15 bases spanning the gap. Looked up from germline, CDR1 is SGHVS and CDR2 is FQNEAQ. The CDR3, as DNA: TGTGCCAGCAGCTTTTTGGGACGTTCCGACTCTGGAAACACCATATATTTT. It translates to CASSFLGRSDSGNTIYF.

Comment on this clone: Different DNA sequences within this sample yield the same CDR3. J is TRBJ1-2 and V is TRBV7-9; D ambiguous. V lost 0 bases to trimming and J lost 5 bases, with 4 bases between them. This CDR3 has 12 amino acids. Germline V gene data show CDR1 as SEHNR and CDR2 as FQNEAQ (reference sequence). CDR3 in amino acids: CASSLAEYGYTF. In nucleotides, the CDR3 is TGTGCCAGCAGCTTAGCAGAATATGGCTACACCTTC.

The V gene is TRBV7-2, the J gene TRBJ2-4, with D perhaps TRBD1 or TRBD2 (5 bases each). The CDR3 length is 17 residues. Germline V lookup: CDR1 SGHTA, CDR2 FQGNSA. V was shortened by 1 base and J by 2 bases, with 15 bases between the two germline ends. This chain's CDR3 is CASSLERGGGTKNIQYF. CDR3 in DNA: TGTGCCAGCAGCTTAGAGAGGGGTGGGGGAACCAAAAACATTCAGTACTTC.

V gene TRBV29-1 combines with J gene TRBJ1-1; no firm D call. Per germline, CDR1 SQVTM and CDR2 ANQGSEA. The V gene lost 5 bases and the J gene lost 1 base, with 8 bases spanning the gap. This CDR3 region has 12 residues. DNA of the CDR3: TGCAGCGTTAAAACAGAGAACACTGAAGCTTTCTTT. Translation gives CSVKTENTEAFF.

J is TRBJ1-1 and V is TRBV29-1; 10 bases are a match to TRBD1. In germline, CDR1 is SQVTM, CDR2 ANQGSEA. V lost 7 bases to trimming and J lost 5 bases; unmatched junction nucleotides: 13. There are 15 residues in the CDR3. The CDR3, as DNA: TGCAGCGCCAAGGCGACAGGGGGCTTGGGAACTGAAGCTTTCTTT. As protein: CSAKATGGLGTEAFF.

This rearrangement joins TRBV5-1 to TRBJ2-5, with no clear D. With 0 bases removed from V and 5 bases from J, the gap between germline ends came to 17 bases. CDR3 length equals 16 residues. Looked up from germline, CDR1 is SGHRS and CDR2 is YFSETQ. The CDR3 region is CASSLAPVTSGETQYF. The DNA for the CDR3 is TGCGCCAGCAGCTTGGCCCCGGTGACCAGTGGGGAGACCCAGTACTTC.

The V and J genes are TRBV13 and TRBJ2-2; 10 nucleotides align to TRBD2. Germline trimming cut 5 bases from V and 7 bases from J; bases unmatched to any gene: 13. Germline values: CDR1 PRHDT, CDR2 FYEKMQ (reference sequence). The CDR3 spans 17 residues. This CDR3 reads CASSPLGLAGVNGELFF. The CDR3 bases are TGTGCCAGCAGCCCCTTAGGCCTAGCGGGAGTTAACGGGGAGCTGTTTTTT.

The chain employs TRBV2 and TRBJ2-1; D may be TRBD2 (6 bases). Looked up from germline, CDR1 is SNHLY and CDR2 is FYNNEI. The CDR3 covers 15 residues. V dropped 7 bases and J dropped 7 bases, with 20 bases sitting between them. CDR3 residues: CASTGAVTAGNEQFF. The DNA of the CDR3 is TGTGCCAGCACGGGAGCCGTAACTGCCGGGAATGAGCAGTTCTTC.

CDR3 nucleotides: TGTGCCAGCAAAGGGTTGTACACTGAAGCTTTCTTT. Translated, it gives CASKGLYTEAFF. V usage is TRBV28 and J usage is TRBJ1-1, with D unclear. Looked up from germline, CDR1 is MDHEN and CDR2 is SYDVKM. With 7 bases removed from V and 3 bases from J, the gap between germline ends came to 9 bases. The CDR3 sequence is 12 residues long.

This chain uses TRBV5-4 with TRBJ2-5; D gene unclear. The V and J ends lost 1 base and 1 base respectively, with 8 bases between them. CDR1 and CDR2 from the germline V gene are SGHNT and YYREEE (reference sequence). The length of the CDR3 is 14 residues. CDR3 DNA sequence: TGTGCCAGCAGCTTGTTATCCAGCCAAGAGACCCAGTACTTC. Amino acids: CASSLLSSQETQYF.

The chain carries TRBV18 and TRBJ1-1; D is perhaps TRBD1 (5 bases). The CDR3 length is 15 residues. The ends were cut back, 0 bases at V and 1 base at J, with 9 bases in the middle. The germline gives CDR1 KGHSH, CDR2 LQKENI. The CDR3 spells CASSPPWGGNTEAFF. As DNA, the CDR3 is TGTGCCAGCTCACCACCCTGGGGGGGGAACACTGAAGCTTTCTTT.

J is TRBJ1-2 and V is TRBV28, with D possibly TRBD1 on 5 matching bases. V gave up 6 bases and J gave up 2 bases, with 10 bases separating them. This CDR3 is built from 13 residues. Germline V gene sequence: CDR1 MDHEN, CDR2 SYDVKM. CDR3 loop: CASRSGLNYGYTF. The CDR3 coding sequence is TGTGCCAGCAGGTCGGGACTGAACTATGGCTACACCTTC.

Note on this clone: Other DNA sequences in the sample encode the same CDR3. J is TRBJ1-2 and V is TRBV28, with D hard to call. The length of the CDR3 is 13 residues. V was shortened by 4 bases and J by 1 base, with 7 bases between the two germline ends. Looked up from germline, CDR1 is MDHEN and CDR2 is SYDVKM. The CDR3 nucleotides read TGTGCCAGCAGTTCCCCTATTAACTATGGCTACACCTTC. Its translation is CASSSPINYGYTF.

The chain couples TRBV9 to TRBJ2-2; no firm D call. This CDR3 is built from 12 residues. Germline assignment: CDR1 SGDLS and CDR2 YYNGEE. V was shortened by 7 bases and J by 3 bases, with 7 bases between the two germline ends. The CDR3 here is CASRRDTGELFF. CDR3 bases: TGTGCCAGCCGCAGAGACACCGGGGAGCTGTTTTTT.

This clone has a single count. This chain joins TRBV5-1 and TRBJ2-2; D not certain. Germline V lookup: CDR1 SGHRS, CDR2 YFSETQ. The V end lost 4 bases, the J end lost 0 bases, and 7 bases lay between the germline ends. This CDR3 has 14 residues. The CDR3 region is CASSKRANTGELFF. The CDR3 nucleotides read TGCGCCAGCAGCAAAAGAGCGAACACCGGGGAGCTGTTTTTT.

The chain couples TRBV27 to TRBJ2-3; D is undetermined. CDR3 length: 16 amino acids. The V end lost 2 bases, the J end lost 1 base, and 13 bases lay between the germline ends. The germline gives CDR1 MNHEY, CDR2 SMNVEV (reference sequence). For the CDR3, the DNA is TGTGCCAGCAGTTTAGAGGCCGACCCTCGCACAGATACGCAGTATTTT. It encodes CASSLEADPRTDTQYF.

The rearrangement links TRBV19 to TRBJ2-5; D perhaps matches TRBD2 (8 bases). The V end lost 5 bases, the J end lost 8 bases, and 15 bases lay between the germline ends. The CDR3 extends over 13 amino acids. Germline-derived CDR1 and CDR2 are LNHDA and SQIVND (reference sequence). This CDR3 is CASSSGGTVTQYF. The DNA of the CDR3 is TGTGCCAGTAGTTCGGGGGGGACAGTTACCCAGTACTTC. Looking up the rest from reference TRBV19 and TRBJ2-5 gives the full variable domain: DGGITQSPKYLFRKEGQNVTLSCEQNLNHDAMYWYRQDPGQGLRLIYYSQIVNDFQKGDIAEGYSVSREKKESFPLTVTSAQKNPTAFYLCASSSGGTVTQYFGPGTRLLVL.

The chain combines TRBV5-1 with TRBJ2-1, with a weak D call TRBD2 (6 bases). Trimming took off 0 bases at V and 1 base at J, with 14 bases between the two ends. CDR3 length equals 17 residues. From germline, CDR1 is SGHRS and CDR2 YFSETQ. CDR3 in amino acids: CASSLAVLADSYNEQFF. CDR3 coding DNA: TGCGCCAGCAGCTTGGCTGTGTTAGCGGATTCCTACAATGAGCAGTTCTTC. The variable domain in full, completed from reference TRBV5-1 and TRBJ2-1, reads KAGVTQTPRYLIKTRGQQVTLSCSPISGHRSVSWYQQTPGQGLQFLFEYFSETQRNKGNFPGRFSGRQFSNSRSEMNVSTLELGDSALYLCASSLAVLADSYNEQFFGPGTRLTVL.

V and J are TRBV6-1 and TRBJ1-5; a possible D gene is TRBD1 (5 bases). V was shortened by 6 bases and J by 0 bases, with 12 bases between the two germline ends. This CDR3 has 15 residues. From germline, CDR1 is MNHNS and CDR2 SASEGT. The CDR3 DNA reads TGTGCCAGCAGCGGGGGGACGGCTAGCAATCAGCCCCAGCATTTT. This gives the protein CASSGGTASNQPQHF.

A remark on this clone: Other DNA sequences in this sample translate to the same CDR3. DNA for the CDR3: TGCGCCAGCAGCCAAAGTGGGGTGGGGGAGACCCAGTACTTC. Its translation is CASSQSGVGETQYF. The chain carries TRBV4-1 and TRBJ2-5; D is ambiguous. The CDR3 consists of 14 residues. Germline values: CDR1 MGHRA, CDR2 YSYEKL. The ends were cut back, 2 bases at V and 5 bases at J, with 12 bases in the middle.

V and J are TRBV6-4 and TRBJ1-4; no clear D. The germline gives CDR1 MRHNA, CDR2 SNTAGT. This CDR3 is 12 amino acids long. Trimming shortened V by 0 bases and J by 13 bases, and 9 bases separated the two germline ends. The CDR3 here is CASSDSFGLLFF. In DNA, the CDR3 is TGTGCCAGCAGTGACTCGTTCGGATTACTGTTTTTT.